This T cell receptor beta chain comes out of a study of CXCR3-negative and CXCR3-positive naive CD8 T cells. As for the study in general: Sequencing brought in 150 million or so TRB reads altogether, and each library got about 1.5 +/- 0.3 million.

UMI-labeled 5' RACE TRB cDNA libraries were prepared from the cells. TCRdb re-called the 5' RACE reads and shows each CDR3 protein once, DNA omitted. The sample holds 84,000 or so distinct CDR3 sequences. Study-wide results and limits: With respect to TRBV-TRBJ usage, naive CXCR3-negative and CXCR3-positive cells were similar; memory differed. Naive cells with CXCR3 showed TRB CDR3s that were more hydrophobic than those in CXCR3-negative naive cells.

This CDR3 comprises 13 residues. Germline-derived CDR1 and CDR2 are DFQATT and SNEGSKA (reference sequence). Points on this clonotype: Its antigen remains unidentified.

This TCR was recovered from a human donor in good health. Some clones in this sample may be carry-over from other donors' samples. The J gene is TRBJ2-7, the V gene TRBV20-1. The sequencing sample was made of naive CXCR3+ CD8+ T cells from blood. Subset in this sample: CD45RO-CCR7+CD27+CD95- naive CD8+ T cells expressing CXCR3 (TNR3+). The CDR3: CSARARVSDEQYF.